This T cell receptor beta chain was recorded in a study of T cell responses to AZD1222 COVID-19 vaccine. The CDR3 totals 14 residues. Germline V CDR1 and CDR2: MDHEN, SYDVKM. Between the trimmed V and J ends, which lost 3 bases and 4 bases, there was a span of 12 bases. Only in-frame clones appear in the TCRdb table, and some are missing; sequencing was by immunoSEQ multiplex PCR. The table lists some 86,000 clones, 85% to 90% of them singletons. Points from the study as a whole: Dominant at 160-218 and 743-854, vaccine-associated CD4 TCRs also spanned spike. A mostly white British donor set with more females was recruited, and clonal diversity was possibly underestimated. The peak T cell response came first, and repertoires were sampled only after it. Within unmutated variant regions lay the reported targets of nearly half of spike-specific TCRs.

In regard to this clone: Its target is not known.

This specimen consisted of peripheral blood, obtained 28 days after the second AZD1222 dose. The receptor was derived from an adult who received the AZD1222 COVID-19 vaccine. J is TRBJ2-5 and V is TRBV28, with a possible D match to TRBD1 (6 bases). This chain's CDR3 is CASSLYRVGETQYF. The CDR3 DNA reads TGTGCCAGCAGTTTGTACAGGGTGGGAGAGACCCAGTACTTC.